Sequencing of this TCR beta chain was carried out in a study of PD-1 blockade in classical Hodgkin lymphoma. Findings of the study overall: Baseline diversity resembling that of newly diagnosed patients was seen in complete responders. By C4D1 there was a significant rise in CD4+ TCR diversity but not in CD8+ TCR diversity.

Each and every patient relapsed after autologous stem cell transplantation, and patients got differing brentuximab vedotin exposure. Between the trimmed V and J ends, which lost 1 base and 2 bases, there was a span of 11 bases. Per germline, CDR1 SGHDN and CDR2 FVKESK. The CDR3 loop spans 16 amino acids. Measured with immunoSEQ multiplex PCR; TCRdb has only the in-frame clones, and not every one. Of approximately 43,000 clones listed, more than 85% are singletons. Comment on this clone: No antigen is known for it.

The chain combines TRBV14 with TRBJ2-2; a weak D match, TRBD2 (6 bases). The sample consisted of peripheral blood mononuclear cells (PBMCs), taken before the second cycle of nivolumab. The origin of this receptor is a human donor with classical Hodgkin lymphoma. The CDR3 here is CASSQGSGINTGELFF. The CDR3 bases are TGTGCCAGCAGCCAAGGTAGCGGAATAAACACCGGGGAGCTGTTTTTT. The variable domain in full, completed from reference TRBV14 and TRBJ2-2, reads EAGVTQFPSHSVIEKGQTVTLRCDPISGHDNLYWYRRVMGKEIKFLLHFVKESKQDESGMPNNRFLAERTGGTYSTLKVQPAELEDSGVYFCASSQGSGINTGELFFGEGSRLTVL.